The source of this T cell receptor (beta chain) is a study of beta chain features in type 1 diabetes. Study overall: Sorted cells numbering some 110 million were examined across all samples.

Whole-study results and caveats: The naive, central memory and Treg TCRB repertoires of patients appeared to be more similar to one another than those of healthy donors.

This clone came up a few times. Its antigen remains unknown. Within the sample, other DNA sequences also encode this same CDR3. As every portion of the isolated RNA was reverse transcribed, the sequencing read expressed TCRB transcripts. Produced via immunoSEQ multiplex PCR; TCRdb's table is partial and in-frame only. The data contain 850,000 to 900,000 clones, roughly a sixth of them singletons. Germline CDR1 is SEHNR and CDR2 is FQNEAQ (reference sequence). This CDR3 contains 15 residues. V shed 1 base and J 5 bases; nucleotides not matched to a gene: 6. Sequenced input: naive CD4+ T cells from blood. The clonotype originates from a young woman in good health. The chain has TRBV7-9 and TRBJ2-5; 8 nucleotides align to TRBD1. CDR3: CASSLGTGGKETQYF. The CDR3 DNA is TGTGCCAGCAGCTTAGGTACAGGGGGAAAGGAGACCCAGTACTTC.